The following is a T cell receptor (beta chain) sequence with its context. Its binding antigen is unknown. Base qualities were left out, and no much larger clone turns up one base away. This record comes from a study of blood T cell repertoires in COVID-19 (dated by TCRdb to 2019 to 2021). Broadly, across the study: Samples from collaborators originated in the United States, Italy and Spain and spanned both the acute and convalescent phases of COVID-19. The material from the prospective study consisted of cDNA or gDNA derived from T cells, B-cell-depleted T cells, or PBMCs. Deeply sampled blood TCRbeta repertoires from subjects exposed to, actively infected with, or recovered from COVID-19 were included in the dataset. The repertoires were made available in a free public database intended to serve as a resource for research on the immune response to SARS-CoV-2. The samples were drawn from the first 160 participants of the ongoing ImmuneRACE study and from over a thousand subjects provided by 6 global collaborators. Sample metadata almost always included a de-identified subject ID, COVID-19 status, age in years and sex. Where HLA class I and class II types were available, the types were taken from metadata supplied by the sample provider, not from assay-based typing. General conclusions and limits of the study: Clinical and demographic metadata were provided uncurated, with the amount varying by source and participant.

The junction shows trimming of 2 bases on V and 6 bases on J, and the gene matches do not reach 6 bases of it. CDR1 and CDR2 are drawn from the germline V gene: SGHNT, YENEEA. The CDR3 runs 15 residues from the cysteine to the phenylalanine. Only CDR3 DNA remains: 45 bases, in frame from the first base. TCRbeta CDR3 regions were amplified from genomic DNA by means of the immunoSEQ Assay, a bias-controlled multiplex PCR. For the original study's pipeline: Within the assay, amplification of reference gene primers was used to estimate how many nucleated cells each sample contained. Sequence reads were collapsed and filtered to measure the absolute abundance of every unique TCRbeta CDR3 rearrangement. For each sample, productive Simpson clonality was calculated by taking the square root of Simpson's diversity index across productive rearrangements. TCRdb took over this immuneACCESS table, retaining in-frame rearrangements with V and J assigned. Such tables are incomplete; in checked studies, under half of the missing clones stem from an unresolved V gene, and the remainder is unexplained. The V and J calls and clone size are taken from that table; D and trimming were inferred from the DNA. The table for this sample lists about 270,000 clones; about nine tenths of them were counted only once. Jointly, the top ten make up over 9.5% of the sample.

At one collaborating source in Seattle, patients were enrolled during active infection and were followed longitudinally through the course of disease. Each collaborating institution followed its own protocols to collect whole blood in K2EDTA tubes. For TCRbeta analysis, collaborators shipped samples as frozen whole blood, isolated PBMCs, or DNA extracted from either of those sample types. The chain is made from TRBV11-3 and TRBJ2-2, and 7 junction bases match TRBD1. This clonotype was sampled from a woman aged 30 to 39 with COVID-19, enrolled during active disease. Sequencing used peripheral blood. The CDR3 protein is CASSLKGAIAGELFF. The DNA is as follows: TGTGCCAGCAGCTTAAAGGGGGCGATCGCCGGGGAGCTGTTTTTT.